This TCR beta chain was profiled in a study of T-cell reconstitution after alpha-beta-depleted transplantation in children. The germline V gene encodes CDR1 KGHDR and CDR2 SFDVKD. The CDR3 length is 14 residues. Germline trimming cut 8 bases from V and 4 bases from J; bases unmatched to any gene: 8. Library preparation (for TCRbeta) was performed with unique molecular identifiers. TCRdb analysed the PCR reads with MiXCR anew, one entry per CDR3 protein. Of about 210,000 distinct CDR3 sequences listed, around a sixth were seen once; the top ten hold 35% to 50%. Overall study findings and caveats: Surviving thymic progenitors and recipient T cells were the source of high TCRbeta diversity at day 60 in some patients. Reportedly, roughly two months post-transplant, alpha-beta T cells arose from several hundred expanded graft clones. It was newly produced T cells that mostly accounted for T-cell counts and diversity one year after transplant.

This clonotype came up a few times. Its antigen remains unknown. This receptor was identified in a male patient aged 2 to 9 who had a stem cell transplant for acute lymphoblastic leukemia, so the T cells may come from the graft donor. V usage is TRBV24-1 and J usage is TRBJ2-3; 7 bases are shared with TRBD2. The sequences come from PBMCs, mostly from graft donor cells, collected 360 days after TCRalphabeta/CD19-depleted stem cell transplant. CDR3 sequence: CATTESGRADTQYF. CDR3 DNA: TGTGCCACCACGGAGTCAGGGAGGGCAGATACGCAGTATTTT.